Listed below are T cell receptor beta chains from one sample, sequenced in a study of T cell responses to AZD1222 COVID-19 vaccine. Generated by immunoSEQ multiplex PCR, the TCRdb table keeps only in-frame clones and is missing some. The table has 150,000 to 160,000 clones, more than 90% seen once; the top ten hold approximately 19%. The material sequenced was peripheral blood, taken on day 0 of AZD1222 vaccination. These receptor sequences come from an adult in good health. Each CDR3 is given with its conserved first and last residue. The D gene is left open where the match is weak.

j_gene: TRBJ2-3; d_gene: .; v_gene: TRBV9; CDR3aa: CASSVGAGRSQYF
j_gene: TRBJ1-2; d_gene: TRBD1; v_gene: TRBV19; CDR3aa: CASTPPGTGGFYGYTF
j_gene: TRBJ2-7; d_gene: TRBD1; v_gene: TRBV12-3/TRBV12-4; CDR3aa: CASVDRDINEQYF
j_gene: TRBJ1-2; d_gene: .; v_gene: TRBV10-3; CDR3aa: CAIRSRANYGYTF
j_gene: TRBJ1-2; d_gene: TRBD1; v_gene: TRBV9; CDR3aa: CASSAETGQGNYGYTF
j_gene: TRBJ1-2; d_gene: .; v_gene: TRBV6-2/TRBV6-3; CDR3aa: CASSYLKTGLYGYTF
j_gene: TRBJ2-7; d_gene: TRBD2; v_gene: TRBV20-1; CDR3aa: CSASRGGRNYEQYF
j_gene: TRBJ2-5; d_gene: .; v_gene: TRBV2; CDR3aa: CASSDVRGGKTQYF
j_gene: TRBJ1-6; d_gene: .; v_gene: TRBV7-9; CDR3aa: CASSLGSYNSPLHF
j_gene: TRBJ1-5; d_gene: .; v_gene: TRBV6-1; CDR3aa: CASSELMGVQPQHF